Sequencing of this T cell receptor (beta chain) was carried out in a study of blood T cell repertoires in COVID-19 (dated by TCRdb to the early 2020s). Background on the whole study: Samples covering the acute and convalescent phases of COVID-19 were provided by collaborators in the United States, Italy and Spain. Nearly every sample came with metadata listing a de-identified subject ID, COVID-19 status, age in years and sex. Where HLA class I and class II types were available, the types were taken from metadata supplied by the sample provider, not from assay-based typing. The samples were drawn from the first 160 participants of the ongoing ImmuneRACE study and from under 1,500 subjects provided by 6 global collaborators. A freely available public database, intended as a resource for researchers studying the immune response to SARS-CoV-2, is where the repertoires were released. Deeply sampled blood TCRbeta repertoires from subjects exposed to, actively infected with, or recovered from COVID-19 were included in the dataset. The material from the prospective study consisted of cDNA or gDNA derived from T cells, B-cell-depleted T cells, or PBMCs.

A word on this clone: The antigen it recognizes is unknown. No base quality information exists; no much larger clone differs at one position. At the DNA level, this CDR3 is encoded by other sequences in the same sample as well.

Broad study findings and their caveats: Clinical and demographic metadata were provided uncurated, with the amount varying by source and participant.

Collaborating institutions collected whole blood in K2EDTA tubes following their own protocols. For TCRbeta analysis, collaborators shipped samples as frozen whole blood, isolated PBMCs, or DNA extracted from either of those sample types. TCRbeta CDR3 regions were amplified from genomic DNA using the immunoSEQ Assay, a bias-controlled multiplex PCR. In the source study's methods: The number of nucleated cells in each sample was estimated by amplification of reference gene primers within the assay. To quantify the absolute abundance of each unique TCRbeta CDR3 rearrangement, sequence reads were collapsed and filtered. For each sample, productive Simpson clonality was calculated by taking the square root of Simpson's diversity index across productive rearrangements. The table comes from immuneACCESS by way of TCRdb, which keeps in-frame sequences with V and J called. Part of the clones is missing from these tables; in studies checked, under half for an unresolved V gene and the rest for unknown reasons. That table is the source of V, J and clone size, and D and trimming were worked out from the DNA. The sample table contains about 150,000 clones; only one count was recorded for approximately 80% of them. Approximately 32% of the sample rests with the top ten.

The CDR3 runs 15 amino acids, cysteine and phenylalanine included. Only the CDR3 portion is preserved as DNA: 45 bases, with reading frame beginning at the first base. CDR1 SGHRS and CDR2 YFSETQ were looked up in the germline V gene. V is reduced by 0 bases and J by 0 bases, leaving a spacing of 9 bases between them. The sequencing sample was made of peripheral blood. This TCR was sampled from an older woman with acute or convalescent COVID-19. The chain joins TRBV5-1 to TRBJ1-1; the D gene is perhaps TRBD1, on 5 matching bases. DNA sequence: TGCGCCAGCAGCTTGGGAGGACAAATGAACACTGAAGCTTTCTTT. Its amino acids are CASSLGGQMNTEAFF.